The 32 T cell receptor beta chains listed next were all sequenced from one sample in a study of blood T cell repertoires in COVID-19. TCRdb's copy holds only in-frame clones and misses some; the assay was immunoSEQ multiplex PCR. The sample includes about 98,000 clones, over 75% of them seen just once. Sequenced material: peripheral blood. Source of these receptors: a woman older than 75 with acute or convalescent COVID-19.

The V gene is TRBV6-5, the J gene TRBJ2-3; a possible D gene is TRBD2 (5 bases). V lost 4 bases, J lost 4 bases, and 6 bases lay in between. Germline CDR1 is MNHEY and CDR2 is SVGAGI. The CDR3 loop spans 12 amino acids. CDR3: CASSSRADTQYF. The CDR3 coding sequence is TGTGCCAGCAGTTCGAGGGCAGATACGCAGTATTTT.

The J gene is TRBJ2-5, the V gene TRBV3-1 (or the pseudogene TRBV3-2), with 10 bases identical to TRBD1. The trim removed 5 bases at V and 4 bases at J, leaving 7 bases unmatched. This CDR3 region has 15 residues. Germline V gene data show CDR1 as LGHDT and CDR2 as YNNKEL (reference sequence). CDR3 protein: CASSFKTGGRETQYF. The CDR3, as DNA: TGTGCCAGCAGCTTCAAGACAGGGGGCCGAGAGACCCAGTACTTC.

This clone was seen more than once but under ten times. The rearrangement joins TRBV5-5 to TRBJ1-1; TRBD1 agrees at 7 bases. This CDR3 is built from 15 residues. V lost 1 base, J lost 6 bases, and 9 bases stayed unmatched. Germline V CDR1 and CDR2: SGHKS, YYEKEE (reference sequence). The CDR3: CASSLIEGARAEAFF. CDR3 in DNA: TGTGCCAGCAGCTTGATCGAGGGGGCAAGAGCTGAAGCTTTCTTT.

In regard to this clone: Other DNA sequences within the sample encode an identical CDR3. This CDR3 is CAISDRDEQYF. DNA for the CDR3: TGTGCCATCAGTGATCGGGACGAGCAGTACTTC. The rearrangement links TRBV10-3 to TRBJ2-7; D gene unclear. CDR1 ENHRY and CDR2 SYGVKD come from the germline V gene. The CDR3 extends over 11 amino acids. Trimming left V 3 bases short and J 5 bases short, with 5 bases between.

This clone was observed once. The gene calls are TRBV3-1 (or the pseudogene TRBV3-2) and TRBJ1-2; the match to TRBD1 covers 10 bases. Per germline, CDR1 LGHDT and CDR2 YNNKEL (reference sequence). After removal of 3 bases from V and 6 bases from J, the junction contained 1 base not matched to a gene. This CDR3 is 13 amino acids long. CDR3: CASSQGQGNGYTF. CDR3 sequence (DNA): TGTGCCAGCAGCCAGGGACAGGGGAATGGCTACACCTTC.

The V and J genes are TRBV4-3 and TRBJ2-6, with 9 bases aligning to TRBD1. This CDR3 has 19 amino acids. Germline lookup yields CDR1 LGHNA and CDR2 YSLEER. V lost 0 bases, J lost 1 base, and 7 bases stayed unmatched. CDR3 protein: CASSQEPYRGPSGANVLTF. The CDR3 region has the DNA TGCGCCAGCAGCCAAGAACCGTACAGGGGGCCGTCTGGGGCCAACGTCCTGACTTTC.

The chain couples TRBV5-1 to TRBJ1-1; TRBD1 matches 9 bases. The V gene's germline CDR1 is SGHRS and CDR2 YFSETQ. This CDR3 has 15 residues. The junction had 7 bases not matched to a gene; V was cut back by 4 bases and J by 3 bases. CDR3 protein: CASSPLTGGYTEAFF. CDR3 DNA: TGCGCCAGCAGCCCCTTAACAGGGGGCTACACTGAAGCTTTCTTT. The variable domain in full, completed from reference TRBV5-1 and TRBJ1-1, reads KAGVTQTPRYLIKTRGQQVTLSCSPISGHRSVSWYQQTPGQGLQFLFEYFSETQRNKGNFPGRFSGRQFSNSRSEMNVSTLELGDSALYLCASSPLTGGYTEAFFGQGTRLTVV.

The gene calls are TRBV5-4 and TRBJ1-1; the D is unclear. The CDR3 loop spans 12 amino acids. Deletions cut 5 bases from V and 5 bases from J, with 10 bases between. CDR1 is SGHNT, CDR2 YYREEE, per germline (reference sequence). CDR3 protein: CASRKGETEAFF. The CDR3 coding sequence is TGTGCCAGCAGAAAGGGAGAGACTGAAGCTTTCTTT.

V is TRBV28 and J is TRBJ2-7; 9 bases align to TRBD1. There are 18 residues in the CDR3. The V gene end was trimmed by 5 bases and the J gene end by 2 bases; junction bases not matched to a gene: 16. Germline CDR1 MDHEN, CDR2 SYDVKM. The CDR3 region is CASSTPGGTGQGAYEQYF. The CDR3 bases are TGTGCCAGCAGTACCCCTGGGGGAACGGGACAGGGTGCCTACGAGCAGTACTTC.

This rearrangement joins TRBV6-1 to TRBJ1-1; a weak D match, TRBD1 (5 bases). CDR1 MNHNS and CDR2 SASEGT come from the germline V gene. This CDR3 is built from 14 residues. The germline V and J ends were trimmed by 2 bases and 10 bases, with 17 bases remaining between them. The CDR3 region is CASSEFGGEFVAFF. CDR3 sequence (DNA): TGTGCCAGCAGTGAATTTGGAGGGGAATTTGTAGCTTTCTTT.

V is TRBV28 and J is TRBJ1-5; 10 positions agree with TRBD1. The CDR3 spans 14 residues. From germline, CDR1 is MDHEN and CDR2 SYDVKM. Trimming removed 7 bases from V and 5 bases from J; junction bases left unmatched: 5. CDR3 sequence (DNA): TGTGCCAGCAAAGGGACAGGGGACCATCAGCCCCAGCATTTT. This encodes CASKGTGDHQPQHF.

The V call is TRBV5-4, the J call TRBJ2-2; TRBD1 is a possible D gene (6 bases). CDR3 length equals 16 residues. Trimming took off 4 bases at V and 1 base at J, with 14 bases between the two ends. Per germline, CDR1 SGHNT and CDR2 YYREEE (reference sequence). CDR3 region: CASSPPGQQNTGELFF. The CDR3 DNA follows: TGTGCCAGCAGCCCCCCCGGACAGCAGAACACCGGGGAGCTGTTTTTT.

The chain employs TRBV3-1 (or the pseudogene TRBV3-2) and TRBJ1-4, with a tentative D call TRBD1 (6 bases). V lost 4 bases and J 1 base, leaving 10 bases between the germline ends. The germline V gene encodes CDR1 LGHDT and CDR2 YNNKEL (reference sequence). The CDR3 is made up of 15 amino acids. The DNA for the CDR3 is TGTGCCAGCAGCCGGAGCAGGGGAACTAATGAAAAACTGTTTTTT. This sequence encodes CASSRSRGTNEKLFF.

This chain joins TRBV9 and TRBJ1-4; perhaps TRBD1 as D (5 bases). The CDR3 length is 16 residues. Trimming removed 0 bases from V and 7 bases from J, with 16 bases in between. Germline V CDR1 and CDR2: SGDLS, YYNGEE. CDR3 in amino acids: CASSVGATSRGEKLFF. The CDR3 DNA reads as TGTGCCAGCAGCGTAGGGGCGACTTCTAGGGGTGAAAAACTGTTTTTT.

The CDR3 coding sequence is TGTGCCAGCAGTTCCGGACTAGCGGGTAACGAGCAGTACTTC. This codes for CASSSGLAGNEQYF. The genes are TRBV2 and TRBJ2-7; 11 nucleotides agree with TRBD2. J was trimmed by 5 bases and V by 5 bases; bases with no gene match: 5. This CDR3 is built from 14 residues. The germline gives CDR1 SNHLY, CDR2 FYNNEI.

The chain employs TRBV19 and TRBJ1-2, with D perhaps TRBD1 (6 bases). Deletions cut 5 bases from V and 0 bases from J, with 13 bases between. This CDR3 is 15 amino acids long. Per germline, CDR1 LNHDA and CDR2 SQIVND (reference sequence). CDR3 DNA: TGTGCCAGTAGTGCTCGACAGGAAGCTAACTATGGCTACACCTTC. Protein sequence: CASSARQEANYGYTF.

Only a few counts were recorded for this clone. The V call is TRBV28, the J call TRBJ1-2, with TRBD1 matching over 7 bases. The CDR3 runs 14 residues. The germline V gene has CDR1 MDHEN and CDR2 SYDVKM. V lost 6 bases, J lost 4 bases, and 8 bases stayed unmatched. CDR3 loop: CASSTGTVFYGYTF. The CDR3, as DNA: TGTGCCAGCAGCACCGGGACAGTGTTCTATGGCTACACCTTC.

The chain combines TRBV7-2 with TRBJ1-6, with D possibly being TRBD1 (6 bases). With 5 bases removed from V and 15 bases from J, the gap between germline ends came to 20 bases. In germline, CDR1 is SGHTA, CDR2 FQGNSA. This CDR3 comprises 14 residues. CDR3 DNA: TGTGCCAGCAGCCCCCCCGGGACACCATTCAACCTCCACTTT. This translates into CASSPPGTPFNLHF.

The chain is built from TRBV13 and TRBJ1-3; D gene uncertain. Germline V gene sequence: CDR1 PRHDT, CDR2 FYEKMQ (reference sequence). This CDR3 is built from 15 residues. V was pared by 5 bases and J by 5 bases, with 16 bases between. The chain's CDR3 is CASSPAGVARNTIYF. In DNA, the CDR3 is TGTGCCAGCAGCCCCGCCGGGGTCGCTAGAAACACCATATATTTT.

This chain connects TRBV6-5 to TRBJ2-1; no reliable D call. Trimming took 0 bases from V and 5 from J, leaving 11 bases between them. The CDR3 length is 15 residues. Germline values: CDR1 MNHEY, CDR2 SVGAGI. CDR3 sequence reads: CASSYSYSLNNEQFF. CDR3 nucleotides: TGTGCCAGCAGTTACTCATACAGTTTGAACAATGAGCAGTTCTTC.

The chain uses TRBV14 and TRBJ1-3; D gene unclear. The CDR3 is 13 amino acids. Trimming shortened V by 5 bases and J by 8 bases, and 13 bases separated the two germline ends. Germline lookup yields CDR1 SGHDN and CDR2 FVKESK. The DNA for the CDR3 is TGTGCCAGCAGCACCGGGTCGGCTGACACCATATATTTT. Protein: CASSTGSADTIYF. Together with reference TRBV14 and TRBJ1-3, the CDR3 gives the full variable domain: EAGVTQFPSHSVIEKGQTVTLRCDPISGHDNLYWYRRVMGKEIKFLLHFVKESKQDESGMPNNRFLAERTGGTYSTLKVQPAELEDSGVYFCASSTGSADTIYFGEGSWLTVV.

This chain links TRBV3-1 (or the pseudogene TRBV3-2) with TRBJ2-7; D is possibly TRBD2 (6 bases). V was cut by 1 base and J by 5 bases, with 24 bases left in between. The germline CDR1 and CDR2 sequences are LGHDT and YNNKEL (reference sequence). There are 18 residues in the CDR3. CDR3 residues: CASSQAVLRGIRSHEQYF. The CDR3 DNA reads TGTGCCAGCAGCCAAGCTGTGTTGCGGGGCATCCGCAGCCACGAGCAGTACTTC.

V is TRBV7-9 and J is TRBJ1-5; TRBD1 matches at 8 bases. Per germline, CDR1 SEHNR and CDR2 FQNEAQ (reference sequence). V was pared by 5 bases and J by 6 bases, with 9 bases of the junction left unmatched. This CDR3 spans 15 amino acids. CDR3 in DNA: TGTGCCAGCAGCCCTCCTGGACAGGGAGGTCAGCCCCAGCATTTT. Amino acids: CASSPPGQGGQPQHF.

This chain links TRBV3-1 (or the pseudogene TRBV3-2) with TRBJ2-3; weak D call: TRBD2 (5 bases). The V end lost 6 bases, the J end lost 1 base, and 5 bases lay between the germline ends. Per germline, CDR1 LGHDT and CDR2 YNNKEL (reference sequence). The CDR3 spans 12 residues. In DNA form, the CDR3 reads TGTGCCAGCAGGAGGGGCACAGATACGCAGTATTTT. Translated: CASRRGTDTQYF.

This clone came up once. This sequence joins TRBV5-1 and TRBJ1-2; D is perhaps TRBD1 (6 bases). Germline CDR1 and CDR2: SGHRS and YFSETQ. V lost 4 bases and J lost 3, with 19 bases in between. This CDR3 comprises 16 residues. The CDR3 DNA is TGCGCCAGCAGCCCCGAGGGGGGGCGCGTAGACTATGGCTACACCTTC. Protein: CASSPEGGRVDYGYTF. Based on the CDR3 plus reference TRBV5-1 and TRBJ1-2, the full variable domain is KAGVTQTPRYLIKTRGQQVTLSCSPISGHRSVSWYQQTPGQGLQFLFEYFSETQRNKGNFPGRFSGRQFSNSRSEMNVSTLELGDSALYLCASSPEGGRVDYGYTFGSGTRLTVV.

The rearrangement uses TRBV5-8 and TRBJ2-3, with a weak D call TRBD1 (5 bases). The CDR3 is made up of 14 amino acids. V was pared by 1 base and J by 4 bases, with 10 bases between. Germline V gene data show CDR1 as SGHTS and CDR2 as YDEGEE. CDR3 sequence: CASSLRGPPDTQYF. The CDR3, as DNA: TGTGCCAGCAGCTTGAGGGGTCCACCAGATACGCAGTATTTT.

J is TRBJ1-6 and V is TRBV5-1; 8 positions agree with TRBD1. The CDR3 is 15 residues long. Germline loops: CDR1 SGHRS, CDR2 YFSETQ. V trimming: 2 bases; J trimming: 7 bases; junction bases outside the gene matches: 5. The CDR3 sequence is CASSFQGAMNSPLHF. The CDR3 coding sequence is TGCGCCAGCAGCTTCCAGGGGGCGATGAATTCACCCCTCCACTTT.

This chain connects TRBV5-1 to TRBJ2-1; 15 bases fit TRBD2. The V segment lost 1 base and the J segment 4 bases; nucleotides outside the gene matches: 9. The CDR3 consists of 19 residues. Germline V gives CDR1 SGHRS, CDR2 YFSETQ. The CDR3 DNA reads TGCGCCAGCAGCTTGATGGGACTAGCGGGGGGCACGTCATACAATGAGCAGTTCTTC. It specifies CASSLMGLAGGTSYNEQFF.

J is TRBJ2-3 and V is TRBV9, with 10 bases lining up with TRBD2. CDR1 SGDLS and CDR2 YYNGEE come from the germline V gene. The CDR3 is 15 residues long. J was trimmed by 3 bases and V by 7 bases; bases with no gene match: 8. In DNA form, the CDR3 reads TGTGCCAGCGGGACGTCTAGCGGGGGAACAGATACGCAGTATTTT. It translates to CASGTSSGGTDTQYF.

Only one count was recorded for this clone. The chain carries TRBV15 and TRBJ1-5, with D uncertain. This CDR3 spans 12 amino acids. V dropped 0 bases and J dropped 7 bases, with 4 bases sitting between them. From germline, CDR1 is LNHNV and CDR2 YYDKDF (reference sequence). Here the CDR3 reads CATSRDQQPQHF. The CDR3 DNA sequence: TGTGCCACCAGCAGAGATCAGCAGCCCCAGCATTTT.

The chain uses TRBV19 and TRBJ2-5, with D perhaps TRBD1 (6 bases). The CDR3 is made up of 13 amino acids. CDR1 is LNHDA and CDR2 is SQIVND in the germline V gene (reference sequence). Trimming stripped 3 bases from V and 4 bases from J, with 9 bases between. CDR3: CASSMGAGETQYF. The DNA of the CDR3 is TGTGCCAGTAGTATGGGGGCGGGAGAGACCCAGTACTTC.

The rearrangement links TRBV18 to TRBJ1-1; weak D call: TRBD1 (5 bases). Trimming stripped 3 bases from V and 7 bases from J, with 18 bases between. The CDR3 extends over 15 amino acids. In germline, CDR1 is KGHSH, CDR2 LQKENI. CDR3 nucleotide sequence: TGTGCCAGCTCACCCCAGGGTGCGTGGGGTGGTGAAGCTTTCTTT. Translating it yields CASSPQGAWGGEAFF.